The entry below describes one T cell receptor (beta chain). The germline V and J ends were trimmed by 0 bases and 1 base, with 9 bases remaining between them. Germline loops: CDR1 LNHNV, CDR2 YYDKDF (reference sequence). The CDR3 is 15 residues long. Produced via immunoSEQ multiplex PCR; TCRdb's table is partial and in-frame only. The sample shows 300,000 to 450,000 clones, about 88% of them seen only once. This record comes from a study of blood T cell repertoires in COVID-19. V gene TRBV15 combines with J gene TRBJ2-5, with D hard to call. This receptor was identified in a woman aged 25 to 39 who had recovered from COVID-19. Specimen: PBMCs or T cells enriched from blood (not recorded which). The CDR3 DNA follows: TGTGCCACCAGCAGAGATAAGCATAGCCAAGAGACCCAGTACTTC. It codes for CATSRDKHSQETQYF.